This T cell receptor (beta chain) was recorded in a study of yellow fever vaccine responses in identical twins. TCRdb passed the RT-PCR reads through MiXCR, listing each CDR3 protein once. The sample has 5,000 to 6,500 distinct CDR3 sequences; roughly 85% are singletons. This CDR3 is 14 amino acids long. From germline, CDR1 is MDHEN and CDR2 SYDVKM. V dropped 3 bases and J dropped 10 bases, with 15 bases sitting between them. This chain uses TRBV28 with TRBJ2-2; D not certain. The TCR was taken from a young woman who received the yellow fever vaccine. Sequences were derived from T cells from blood (PBMCs), unsorted or a sorted subset (not recorded which), sampled before or after yellow fever vaccination (not recorded which). CDR3 in amino acids: CASSFPYLPPELFF. DNA for the CDR3: TGTGCCAGCAGTTTCCCCTACCTTCCTCCGGAGCTGTTTTTT.